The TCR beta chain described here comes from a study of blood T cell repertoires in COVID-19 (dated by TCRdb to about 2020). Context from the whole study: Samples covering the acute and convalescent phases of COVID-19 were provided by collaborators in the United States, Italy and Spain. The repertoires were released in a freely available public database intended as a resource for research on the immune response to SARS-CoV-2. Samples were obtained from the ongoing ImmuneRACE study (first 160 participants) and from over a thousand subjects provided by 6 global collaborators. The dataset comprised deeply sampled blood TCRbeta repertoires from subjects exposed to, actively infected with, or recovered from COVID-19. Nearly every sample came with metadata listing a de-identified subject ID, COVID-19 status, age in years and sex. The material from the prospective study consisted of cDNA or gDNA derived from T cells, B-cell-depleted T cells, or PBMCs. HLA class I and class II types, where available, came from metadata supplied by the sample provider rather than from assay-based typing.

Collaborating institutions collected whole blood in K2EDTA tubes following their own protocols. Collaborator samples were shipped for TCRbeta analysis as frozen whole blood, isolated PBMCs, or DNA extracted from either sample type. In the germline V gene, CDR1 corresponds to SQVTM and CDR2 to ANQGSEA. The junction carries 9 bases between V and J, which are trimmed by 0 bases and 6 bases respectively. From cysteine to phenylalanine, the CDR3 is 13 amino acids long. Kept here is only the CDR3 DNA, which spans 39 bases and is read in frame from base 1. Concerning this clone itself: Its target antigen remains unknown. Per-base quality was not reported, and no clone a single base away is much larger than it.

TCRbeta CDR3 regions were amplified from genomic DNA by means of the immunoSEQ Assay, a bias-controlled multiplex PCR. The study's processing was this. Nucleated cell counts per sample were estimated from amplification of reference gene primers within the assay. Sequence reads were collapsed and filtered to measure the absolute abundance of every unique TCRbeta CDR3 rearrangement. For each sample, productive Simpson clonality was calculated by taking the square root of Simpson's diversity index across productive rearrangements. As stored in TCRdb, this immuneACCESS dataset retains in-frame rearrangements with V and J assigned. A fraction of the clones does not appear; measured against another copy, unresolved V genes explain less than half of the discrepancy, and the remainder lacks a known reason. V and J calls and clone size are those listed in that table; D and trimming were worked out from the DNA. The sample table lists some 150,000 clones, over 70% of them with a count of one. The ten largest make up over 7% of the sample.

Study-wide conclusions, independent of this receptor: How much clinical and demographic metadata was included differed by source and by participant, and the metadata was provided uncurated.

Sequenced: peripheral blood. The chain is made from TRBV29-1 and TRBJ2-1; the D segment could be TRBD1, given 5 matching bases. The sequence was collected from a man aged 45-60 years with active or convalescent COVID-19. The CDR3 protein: CSVEETQGNEQFF. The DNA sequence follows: TGCAGCGTTGAAGAGACCCAGGGCAATGAGCAGTTCTTC.